The T cell receptor (beta chain) under discussion was sequenced for a study of T-cell memory formation after mild COVID-19. Turning to the study itself: TCR clusters largely stayed donor specific.

Points from the study as a whole: The finding that pre-infection memory included some responding clones suggested that cross-reactive memory joined.

In germline, CDR1 is SGHVS, CDR2 FQNEAQ. The CDR3 sequence is 17 residues long. V lost 3 bases to trimming and J lost 2 bases; unmatched junction nucleotides: 5. Researchers used 5'RACE with constant-segment primers to make TCR alpha and TCR beta cDNA libraries that carry sample barcodes and UMIs. TCRdb re-analysed the 5' RACE reads in MiXCR, keeping a single row per CDR3 protein. Of over 350,000 distinct CDR3 sequences in the sample, 16% were seen once. In the case of this clonotype: Its antigen is currently unknown.

This rearrangement joins TRBV7-8 to TRBJ2-3; the match to TRBD2 covers 13 bases. This TCR was sampled from a man younger than 30 who had mild COVID-19 (a few samples of this study predate the infection). Cell type and time point are not known. Sample: PBMCs or a T cell subset sorted from them (not recorded which). The CDR3 DNA follows: TGTGCCAGCAGCTTCCGCGGACTAGCGGGGGCCACAGATACGCAGTATTTT. Its translation is CASSFRGLAGATDTQYF.